The 9 T cell receptor beta chains reported below all come from one sample, sequenced in a study of T-cell reconstitution after alpha-beta-depleted transplantation in children. Preparation of the TCRbeta library involved a method that used unique molecular identifiers. MiXCR, applied by TCRdb to the PCR reads, yields one record per CDR3 protein. In the table there are hundreds of thousands of distinct CDR3 sequences, 10% to 15% of which are singletons. The specimen was PBMCs, mostly from graft donor cells, collected 360 days after TCRalphabeta/CD19-depleted stem cell transplant. The receptors here all came from a male patient between 10 and 17 years old who had a stem cell transplant for acute myeloid leukemia, so the T cells may come from the graft donor.

The rearrangement joins TRBV4-3 to TRBJ2-3; the D is unclear. The CDR3 loop spans 15 amino acids. Trimming removed 0 bases from V and 3 bases from J, with 10 bases in between. The germline gives CDR1 LGHNA, CDR2 YSLEER. CDR3 region: CASSQDRVETDTQYF. As DNA, the CDR3 is TGCGCCAGCAGCCAAGATAGGGTAGAAACAGATACGCAGTATTTT.

A few counts support this clonotype. V is TRBV20-1 and J is TRBJ1-6; no reliable D call. Trimming cost V 6 bases and J 5 bases, with 8 bases left between them. Germline values: CDR1 DFQATT, CDR2 SNEGSKA (reference sequence). This CDR3 contains 12 residues. The CDR3 sequence is CSAGLNNSPLHF. DNA for the CDR3: TGCAGTGCGGGATTGAATAATTCACCCCTCCACTTT.

This clonotype was seen a few times. This chain joins TRBV24-1 and TRBJ1-4; TRBD1 might be the D (6 bases). The V gene lost 2 bases and the J gene lost 7 bases, with 7 bases spanning the gap. Germline CDR1 is KGHDR and CDR2 is SFDVKD. The CDR3 has 13 amino acids. The CDR3 is CATSDSTGEKLFF. In nucleotides, the CDR3 is TGTGCCACCAGTGATTCGACAGGTGAAAAACTGTTTTTT.

The CDR3: CSADPLGDRINQPQHF. The CDR3 nucleotides are TGCAGTGCTGACCCCCTGGGAGACAGGATAAATCAGCCCCAGCATTTT. V and J are TRBV20-1 and TRBJ1-5; TRBD1 is a possible D gene (6 bases). The CDR3 extends over 16 amino acids. Per the germline V gene, CDR1 is DFQATT and CDR2 is SNEGSKA (reference sequence). The V end lost 5 bases, the J end lost 4 bases, and 21 bases lay between the germline ends.

This clonotype showed up just a few times. This rearrangement joins TRBV7-9 to TRBJ2-7; D remains ambiguous. The CDR3 runs 12 residues. V lost 3 bases to trimming and J lost 6 bases, with 9 bases between them. CDR1 is SEHNR, CDR2 FQNEAQ, per germline (reference sequence). The CDR3 coding sequence is TGTGCCAGCAGCTTTTCTCCAGGCGAGCAGTACTTC. It yields the protein CASSFSPGEQYF.

V gene TRBV9 combines with J gene TRBJ1-2; D is unresolved. The V and J ends lost 4 bases and 6 bases respectively, with 19 bases between them. CDR1 and CDR2 (germline): SGDLS, YYNGEE. There are 15 residues in the CDR3. The CDR3 DNA is TGTGCCAGCAGCCTACGGGAGGTGAGGGTTAATGGCTACACCTTC. Translated: CASSLREVRVNGYTF.

V and J are TRBV29-1 and TRBJ2-5; either TRBD1 or TRBD2 may fit D (5 bases each). V lost 8 bases to trimming and J lost 3 bases, with 16 bases between them. The CDR3 consists of 13 residues. Germline lookup yields CDR1 SQVTM and CDR2 ANQGSEA. For the CDR3, the DNA is TGCAGCCTTGTTGGGGGATCCAAAGAGACCCAGTACTTC. This translates into CSLVGGSKETQYF.

This clonotype turned up a few times. V usage is TRBV9 and J usage is TRBJ2-2, with TRBD2 matching over 8 bases. CDR1 is SGDLS and CDR2 is YYNGEE in the germline V gene. This CDR3 comprises 17 residues. V gave up 0 bases and J gave up 1 base; unmatched junction bases: 5. The CDR3 DNA follows: TGTGCCAGCAGCGTAGGGGCGAGCGGGAGGAACACCGGGGAGCTGTTTTTT. It is translated as CASSVGASGRNTGELFF. Combining the CDR3 with reference TRBV9 and TRBJ2-2 gives the whole variable domain DSGVTQTPKHLITATGQRVTLRCSPRSGDLSVYWYQQSLDQGLQFLIQYYNGEERAKGNILERFSAQQFPDLHSELNLSSLELGDSALYFCASSVGASGRNTGELFFGEGSRLTVL.

This clonotype has just a few counts. This sequence joins TRBV11-2 and TRBJ2-3, with TRBD1 as a possible D gene (5 bases). Trimming pared 4 bases from V and 2 bases from J, leaving 10 bases between. Germline CDR1 and CDR2: SGHAT and FQNNGV. There are 14 residues in the CDR3. In nucleotides, the CDR3 is TGTGCCAGCAGCTCCAGGGTCTTCACAGATACGCAGTATTTT. Translation: CASSSRVFTDTQYF.